A single sample gave rise to the 10 T cell receptor beta chains below, sequenced in a study of shared clonotypes between healthy human individuals. Method: immunoSEQ multiplex PCR; TCRdb's copy keeps in-frame clones and lacks some. Of 780,000 or so clones in the sample, approximately 77% are singletons; the top ten hold over 1.5%. Sequencing was performed on memory CD4+ T cells sorted from blood. Subset denoted: CD45RA-negative fraction. Receptors were obtained from a woman in her twenties or thirties in good health.

The V and J genes are TRBV28 and TRBJ2-4; no firm D call. V lost 3 bases to trimming and J lost 4 bases, with 22 bases between them. The CDR3 has 18 amino acids. Per germline, CDR1 MDHEN and CDR2 SYDVKM. CDR3 sequence reads: CASSFFGSVSPTKNIQYF. CDR3 DNA sequence: TGTGCCAGCAGTTTTTTTGGGTCGGTCAGCCCCACGAAAAACATTCAGTACTTC. Filled out from reference TRBV28 and TRBJ2-4, the complete variable domain reads DVKVTQSSRYLVKRTGEKVFLECVQDMDHENMFWYRQDPGLGLRLIYFSYDVKMKEKGDIPEGYSVSREKKERFSLILESASTNQTSMYLCASSFFGSVSPTKNIQYFGAGTRLSVL.

This chain joins TRBV5-1 and TRBJ2-2; no reliable D call. Trimming took off 4 bases at V and 9 bases at J, with 25 bases between the two ends. The CDR3 has 17 residues. Germline CDR1 is SGHRS and CDR2 is YFSETQ. This CDR3 reads CASSGLSGSRTVRELFF. DNA of the CDR3: TGCGCCAGCAGCGGCCTTTCGGGTTCGCGTACAGTCCGGGAGCTGTTTTTT.

The genes are TRBV28 and TRBJ2-6; D remains ambiguous. CDR1 and CDR2 from the germline V gene are MDHEN and SYDVKM. The V and J ends lost 5 bases and 0 bases respectively, with 11 bases between them. The CDR3 is 16 residues long. In DNA form, the CDR3 reads TGTGCCAGCAGTCTAGATTGGAACTCTGGGGCCAACGTCCTGACTTTC. As protein: CASSLDWNSGANVLTF.

The chain couples TRBV7-8 to TRBJ1-3; the D is unclear. Germline lookup yields CDR1 SGHVS and CDR2 FQNEAQ. The CDR3 length is 15 residues. V was pared by 0 bases and J by 4 bases, with 10 bases between. The CDR3 sequence: CASSLALLGGNTIYF. The CDR3 bases are TGTGCCAGCAGCTTAGCCCTACTAGGGGGAAACACCATATATTTT.

The chain recombines TRBV4-2 with TRBJ1-1; TRBD1 matches 7 bases. The V segment lost 3 bases and the J segment 3 bases; nucleotides outside the gene matches: 4. The CDR3 is made up of 14 amino acids. Germline CDR1 reads LGHNA; CDR2 reads YNFKEQ. CDR3 protein: CASSHPDRDTEAFF. CDR3 bases: TGTGCCAGCAGCCACCCCGACAGGGACACTGAAGCTTTCTTT.

A single count supports this clone. The sample carries other DNA sequences with the same CDR3. This sequence joins TRBV7-9 and TRBJ1-5; a possible D gene is TRBD1 (5 bases). The V gene's germline CDR1 is SEHNR and CDR2 FQNEAQ (reference sequence). V lost 5 bases to trimming and J lost 6 bases, with 11 bases between them. This CDR3 is built from 13 residues. This CDR3 is CASSPPGGQPQHF. CDR3 nucleotide sequence: TGTGCCAGCAGCCCCCCGGGGGGTCAGCCCCAGCATTTT. The full variable domain, its missing parts supplied by reference TRBV7-9 and TRBJ1-5, is DTGVSQNPRHKITKRGQNVTFRCDPISEHNRLYWYRQTLGQGPEFLTYFQNEAQLEKSRLLSDRFSAERPKGSFSTLEIQRTEQGDSAMYLCASSPPGGQPQHFGDGTRLSIL.

This chain connects TRBV5-1 to TRBJ2-2; TRBD2 matches at 8 bases. This CDR3 is built from 15 residues. After removal of 2 bases from V and 4 bases from J, the junction contained 4 bases not matched to a gene. Germline CDR1 and CDR2: SGHRS and YFSETQ. CDR3 protein: CASSFGRGATGELFF. CDR3 sequence (DNA): TGCGCCAGCAGCTTCGGGAGGGGCGCCACCGGGGAGCTGTTTTTT.

The chain employs TRBV7-9 and TRBJ2-2, with TRBD2 identical over 7 bases. Germline loops: CDR1 SEHNR, CDR2 FQNEAQ (reference sequence). J was trimmed by 7 bases and V by 4 bases; bases with no gene match: 18. There are 18 residues in the CDR3. The CDR3 DNA reads as TGTGCCAGCAGCTCCGGACTCAGGGTTGCGGGAGTTCACGGGGAGCTGTTTTTT. This codes for CASSSGLRVAGVHGELFF.

In its sample, this clone was seen a few times. The chain joins TRBV6-4 to TRBJ2-1; D perhaps matches TRBD2 (6 bases). The CDR3 sequence is 14 residues long. With 8 bases removed from V and 3 bases from J, the gap between germline ends came to 14 bases. Germline loops: CDR1 MRHNA, CDR2 SNTAGT. The CDR3 region has the DNA TGTGCCAGCTCCGGGACTCCTGACTACAATGAGCAGTTCTTC. Amino acids: CASSGTPDYNEQFF.

V is TRBV4-2 and J is TRBJ2-7; 7 bases fit TRBD1. Per germline, CDR1 LGHNA and CDR2 YNFKEQ. This CDR3 has 15 amino acids. V gave up 1 base and J gave up 0 bases; unmatched junction bases: 3. CDR3 bases: TGTGCCAGCAGCCAAGGGGACAGACTCTCCTACGAGCAGTACTTC. Protein sequence: CASSQGDRLSYEQYF.